The 19 T cell receptor beta chains given below trace back to one sample, sequenced in a study of blood T cell repertoires in COVID-19. Libraries were prepared by immunoSEQ multiplex PCR; TCRdb keeps only in-frame clonotypes and omits some of them. The data show under 200,000 clones, with about four fifths seen just once and about 6.5% held by the top ten. The sample taken for sequencing was peripheral blood. The origin of the receptors is a man aged 65 to 85 with active or convalescent COVID-19.

This clone was counted only a few times. The gene calls are TRBV19 and TRBJ2-2; the match to TRBD1 covers 10 bases. The germline V gene has CDR1 LNHDA and CDR2 SQIVND (reference sequence). The CDR3 covers 16 residues. The ends lost 1 base at V and 5 bases at J; junction bases unmatched: 4. The CDR3 is CASSIGQGAGTGELFF. The CDR3 DNA sequence: TGTGCCAGTAGTATAGGACAGGGGGCGGGGACCGGGGAGCTGTTTTTT.

This chain joins TRBV6-5 and TRBJ1-2, with D unclear. Deletions cut 10 bases from V and 5 bases from J, with 20 bases between. The germline V gene has CDR1 MNHEY and CDR2 SVGAGI. The CDR3 totals 14 residues. In nucleotides, the CDR3 is TGTGCCACCACCTCTTTACTTACTCTTTATGGCTACACCTTC. Translation: CATTSLLTLYGYTF.

The chain is built from TRBV6-1 and TRBJ1-5; D not resolved. CDR3 size: 13 residues. Germline V gene data show CDR1 as MNHNS and CDR2 as SASEGT. The V end was cut by 3 bases, the J end by 3 bases, with 6 bases between. This CDR3 reads CASSEADNQPQHF. DNA for the CDR3: TGTGCCAGCAGTGAGGCGGACAATCAGCCCCAGCATTTT.

V gene TRBV30 combines with J gene TRBJ1-3; D is unresolved. The V gene lost 1 base and the J gene lost 2 bases, with 9 bases spanning the gap. Looked up from germline, CDR1 is GTSNPN and CDR2 is SVGIG (reference sequence). The CDR3 totals 14 residues. The CDR3 sequence is CAWSAGLAGNTIYF. CDR3 coding DNA: TGTGCCTGGAGTGCGGGATTGGCTGGAAACACCATATATTTT.

The V gene is TRBV5-6, the J gene TRBJ2-3, with 7 bases aligning to TRBD1. The CDR3 is 14 amino acids. Germline V gene data show CDR1 as SGHDT and CDR2 as YYEEEE. Losses at the gene ends were 4 bases for V and 6 bases for J; bases not matched to a gene: 8. In DNA, the CDR3 is TGTGCCAGCAGCACGACAGGGACGAGGGATACGCAGTATTTT. Protein sequence: CASSTTGTRDTQYF.

This chain connects TRBV6-5 to TRBJ2-7; 8 positions agree with TRBD2. The junction had 6 bases not matched to a gene; V was cut back by 5 bases and J by 0 bases. Germline CDR1 and CDR2: MNHEY and SVGAGI. The length of the CDR3 is 15 residues. The CDR3: CASSQIAGSSYEQYF. The CDR3 DNA sequence: TGTGCCAGCAGTCAAATAGCGGGATCCTCCTACGAGCAGTACTTC.

This rearrangement joins TRBV5-1 to TRBJ2-2; a weak D match, TRBD2 (6 bases). Germline V gene data show CDR1 as SGHRS and CDR2 as YFSETQ. The CDR3 runs to 15 residues. The ends were cut back, 4 bases at V and 4 bases at J, with 14 bases in the middle. The CDR3 spells CASSVVRGGTGELFF. The CDR3 DNA sequence: TGCGCCAGCAGCGTGGTAAGGGGAGGCACCGGGGAGCTGTTTTTT.

This clone was detected many times. This chain connects TRBV7-9 to TRBJ2-7, with D perhaps matching TRBD2 (8 bases). Germline V CDR1 and CDR2: SEHNR, FQNEAQ (reference sequence). Trimming cost V 6 bases and J 3 bases, with 30 bases left between them. This CDR3 contains 19 residues. The CDR3 nucleotides read TGTGCCAGCAGTCACAGGGCGGCCTTTAGCGGGACAGTACTCTACGAGCAGTACTTC. This encodes CASSHRAAFSGTVLYEQYF.

The V gene is TRBV5-1, the J gene TRBJ2-7; 8 bases match TRBD1. The V gene's germline CDR1 is SGHRS and CDR2 YFSETQ. V lost 0 bases to trimming and J lost 5 bases; unmatched junction nucleotides: 4. The CDR3 contains 14 residues. CDR3 amino acids: CASSLDPGGDEQYF. In nucleotides, the CDR3 is TGCGCCAGCAGCTTGGATCCAGGGGGCGACGAGCAGTACTTC.

The rearrangement joins TRBV6-6 to TRBJ2-7, with D tentatively TRBD1 (6 bases). The CDR3 sequence is 14 residues long. The V end was cut by 2 bases, the J end by 0 bases, with 8 bases between. Germline values: CDR1 MNHNY, CDR2 SVGAGI (reference sequence). CDR3 sequence (DNA): TGTGCCAGCAGTTACGGACAGAGCTCCTACGAGCAGTACTTC. This gives the protein CASSYGQSSYEQYF.

This clone was counted only a few times. This chain links TRBV27 with TRBJ2-1; D possibly corresponds to TRBD2 (6 bases). The CDR3 extends over 14 amino acids. Germline V CDR1 and CDR2: MNHEY, SMNVEV (reference sequence). V dropped 4 bases and J dropped 6 bases, with 13 bases sitting between them. The CDR3 reads CASSYEAGSNEQFF. CDR3 DNA sequence: TGTGCCAGCAGTTACGAGGCGGGGAGCAATGAGCAGTTCTTC.

This chain joins TRBV4-2 and TRBJ1-4; D is ambiguous. V dropped 4 bases and J dropped 6 bases, with 12 bases sitting between them. There are 14 residues in the CDR3. Germline CDR1 reads LGHNA; CDR2 reads YNFKEQ. The CDR3 reads CASSPQHTDEKLFF. Written as DNA, the CDR3 is TGTGCCAGCAGCCCACAACATACAGATGAAAAACTGTTTTTT.

The chain uses TRBV5-6 and TRBJ2-3; 10 bases agree with TRBD1. There are 15 residues in the CDR3. Germline CDR1 SGHDT, CDR2 YYEEEE. V shed 5 bases and J 3 bases; nucleotides not matched to a gene: 6. The CDR3 sequence is CASRVTGGVTDTQYF. The CDR3 nucleotides are TGTGCCAGCAGGGTGACAGGGGGCGTAACAGATACGCAGTATTTT.

The chain carries TRBV4-2 and TRBJ2-7; unclear D gene. Germline loops: CDR1 LGHNA, CDR2 YNFKEQ. Deletions cut 1 base from V and 2 bases from J, with 9 bases between. This CDR3 contains 14 residues. CDR3 DNA: TGTGCCAGCAGCCAAGGTCCGAGCACCTACGAGCAGTACTTC. This sequence encodes CASSQGPSTYEQYF.

This chain uses TRBV3-1 (or the pseudogene TRBV3-2) with TRBJ2-3; D is possibly TRBD2 (6 bases). The V end was cut by 5 bases, the J end by 1 base, with 13 bases between. The CDR3 totals 15 residues. Looked up from germline, CDR1 is LGHDT and CDR2 is YNNKEL (reference sequence). The CDR3 DNA sequence: TGTGCCAGCAGCGATCTAGCGTACGGCACAGATACGCAGTATTTT. It yields the protein CASSDLAYGTDTQYF.

This clone was counted once. Within the sample, other DNA sequences also encode this same CDR3. The chain employs TRBV20-1 and TRBJ2-5, with D uncertain. With 2 bases removed from V and 2 bases from J, the gap between germline ends came to 3 bases. The CDR3 extends over 11 amino acids. CDR1 is DFQATT, CDR2 SNEGSKA, per germline (reference sequence). CDR3 sequence (DNA): TGCAGTGCTAGACCGCAAGAGACCCAGTACTTC. Translation: CSARPQETQYF.

The genes are TRBV5-4 and TRBJ2-3; TRBD2 matches 15 bases. The CDR3 contains 18 residues. CDR1 and CDR2 from the germline V gene are SGHNT and YYREEE (reference sequence). V trimming: 3 bases; J trimming: 5 bases; junction bases outside the gene matches: 10. The CDR3, as DNA: TGTGCCAGCAGCTCGGGACTAGCGGGAGGCCCGATCGTAGATACGCAGTATTTT. Amino acid sequence: CASSSGLAGGPIVDTQYF.

This clone has only a few counts. This rearrangement joins TRBV9 to TRBJ2-7, with 7 bases matching TRBD1. The CDR3 consists of 14 residues. Per germline, CDR1 SGDLS and CDR2 YYNGEE. V trimming: 4 bases; J trimming: 5 bases; junction bases outside the gene matches: 9. DNA of the CDR3: TGTGCCAGCAGCATAAGCGACAGGGCTGACGAGCAGTACTTC. Its translation: CASSISDRADEQYF.

V is TRBV19 and J is TRBJ1-2; 7 bases align to TRBD1. CDR1 and CDR2 from the germline V gene are LNHDA and SQIVND (reference sequence). CDR3 length: 14 amino acids. With 5 bases clipped from V and 3 bases from J, the junction kept 6 bases outside the gene matches. CDR3 DNA sequence: TGTGCCAGTAGTCCCTCGACAGGGTACTATGGCTACACCTTC. It is translated as CASSPSTGYYGYTF.